A selection of T cell receptor beta chains follows, all from one sample in a study of CD8 T cells in Susac syndrome. MiXCR was run by TCRdb on the immunoSEQ multiplex PCR reads, yielding one entry per CDR3 protein. The data show roughly 200,000 distinct CDR3 sequences, approximately 95% seen once. Source material: CD8+ T cells from PBMCs. These receptors were collected from a human donor with multiple sclerosis. CDR3s include the opening cysteine and the closing phenylalanine or tryptophan. D genes are given only for firm matches. The listing skips clone size in some rows; elsewhere it reads once, few, many or a size class.

d_call j_call v_call clone_size cdr3_aa cdr3_nt
. TRBJ2-1 TRBV9 . CASSVWGNEQFF TGTGCCAGCAGCGTATGGGGCAATGAGCAGTTCTTC
TRBD1 TRBJ2-2 TRBV6-5 . CASSPRDRDTGELFF TGTGCCAGCAGTCCCCGGGACAGGGACACCGGGGAGCTGTTTTTT
TRBD1 TRBJ2-7 TRBV2 . CAGQGREQYF TGTGCCGGACAGGGTCGCGAGCAGTACTTC
TRBD1 TRBJ2-7 TRBV7-9 . CASSSGQGGPYEQYF TGTGCCAGCAGCTCCGGACAGGGGGGACCCTACGAGCAGTACTTC
. TRBJ2-1 TRBV18 once CASSPPDRYNEQFF TGTGCCAGCTCACCACCGGACAGATACAATGAGCAGTTCTTC
. TRBJ2-7 TRBV19 . CASSPRGHSYEQYF TGTGCCAGTAGTCCGAGGGGACATAGCTACGAGCAGTACTTC
. TRBJ1-3 TRBV7-6 . CASSLSSGNTIYF TGTGCCAGCAGCCTGAGCTCCGGAAACACCATATATTTT
. TRBJ1-2 TRBV20-1 . CSARDRSGEADYGYTF TGCAGTGCTAGAGATAGATCAGGGGAGGCGGACTATGGCTACACCTTC
TRBD2 TRBJ2-3 TRBV19 . CATGTSGTDTQYF TGTGCCACCGGGACTAGCGGCACAGATACGCAGTATTTT
TRBD2 TRBJ2-1 TRBV29-1 once CSVEDLSGTSGDSYNEQFF TGCAGCGTTGAAGATCTCTCCGGGACTAGCGGGGATTCCTACAATGAGCAGTTCTTC
TRBD2 TRBJ2-3 TRBV6-5 . CASSSGPSGGNPDTQYF TGTGCCAGCAGTTCCGGTCCTAGCGGGGGGAATCCAGATACGCAGTATTTT
. TRBJ1-2 TRBV12-3/TRBV12-4 . CASSPGHSYGYTF TGTGCCAGCAGTCCGGGACACAGCTATGGCTACACCTTC
. TRBJ2-4 TRBV15 . CATSRAGSVKNIQYF TGTGCCACCAGCAGAGCGGGATCGGTCAAAAACATTCAGTACTTC
TRBD1 TRBJ2-7 TRBV28 . CASRPPDRPSYEQYF TGTGCCAGCAGACCTCCGGACAGGCCCTCCTACGAGCAGTACTTC
. TRBJ2-3 TRBV7-9 . CATPADTQYF TGTGCCACCCCGGCCGATACGCAGTATTTT
. TRBJ2-7 TRBV29-1 . CSVFADYPYEQYF TGCAGCGTTTTCGCGGACTACCCCTACGAGCAGTACTTC
. TRBJ2-7 TRBV9 . CASSSASGLHEQYF TGTGCCAGCAGCTCAGCGTCGGGACTTCACGAGCAGTACTTC
TRBD1 TRBJ2-7 TRBV29-1 . CSVEGTGGFYEQYF TGCAGCGTGGAGGGGACAGGGGGTTTCTACGAGCAGTACTTC
. TRBJ1-4 TRBV13 . CASSSRQASDEKLFF TGTGCCAGCAGCAGCAGACAGGCTTCGGATGAAAAACTGTTTTTT
. TRBJ2-3 TRBV30 . CAWGPTRDTQYF TGTGCCTGGGGCCCCACGAGAGATACGCAGTATTTT
TRBD2 TRBJ2-5 TRBV27 once CASGWGGETQYF TGTGCCAGCGGCTGGGGGGGAGAGACCCAGTACTTC
TRBD2 TRBJ2-7 TRBV29-1 . CSVEVVGLAGAGPYEQYF TGCAGCGTTGAAGTAGTTGGTCTAGCGGGAGCCGGGCCCTACGAGCAGTACTTC
TRBD1 TRBJ1-2 TRBV14 . CASSLTGTEMYGYTF TGTGCCAGCAGCCTCACCGGGACAGAAATGTACGGCTACACCTTC
. TRBJ1-4 TRBV13 . CASSLVGVSEKLFF TGTGCCAGCAGCTTAGTTGGGGTTAGTGAAAAACTGTTTTTT